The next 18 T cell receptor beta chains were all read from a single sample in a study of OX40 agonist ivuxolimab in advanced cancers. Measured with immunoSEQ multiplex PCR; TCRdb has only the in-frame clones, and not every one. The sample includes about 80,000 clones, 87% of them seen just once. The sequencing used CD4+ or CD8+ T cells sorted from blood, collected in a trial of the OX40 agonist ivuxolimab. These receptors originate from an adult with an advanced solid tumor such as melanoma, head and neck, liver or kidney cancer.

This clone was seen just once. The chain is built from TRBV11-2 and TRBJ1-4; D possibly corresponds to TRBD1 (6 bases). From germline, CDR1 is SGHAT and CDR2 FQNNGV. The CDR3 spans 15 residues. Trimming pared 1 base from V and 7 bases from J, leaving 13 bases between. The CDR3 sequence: CASSLGTGLGEKLFF. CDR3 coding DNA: TGTGCCAGCAGCTTAGGTACAGGGCTTGGTGAAAAACTGTTTTTT.

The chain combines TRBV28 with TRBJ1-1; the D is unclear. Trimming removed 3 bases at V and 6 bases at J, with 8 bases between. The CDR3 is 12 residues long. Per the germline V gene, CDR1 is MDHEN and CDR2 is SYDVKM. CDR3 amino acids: CASSFFPAEAFF. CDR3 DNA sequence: TGTGCCAGCAGTTTCTTCCCCGCTGAAGCTTTCTTT.

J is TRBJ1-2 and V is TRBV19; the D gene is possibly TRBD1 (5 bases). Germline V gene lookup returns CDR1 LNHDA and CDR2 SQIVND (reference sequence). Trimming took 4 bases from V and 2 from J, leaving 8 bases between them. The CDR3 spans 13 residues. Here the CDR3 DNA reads TGTGCCAGTAGTAATTCAGGGAACTATGGCTACACCTTC. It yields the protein CASSNSGNYGYTF.

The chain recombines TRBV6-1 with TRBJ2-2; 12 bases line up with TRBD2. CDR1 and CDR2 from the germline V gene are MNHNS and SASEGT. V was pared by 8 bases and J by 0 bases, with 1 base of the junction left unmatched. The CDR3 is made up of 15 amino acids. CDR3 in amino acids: CASWTSGANTGELFF. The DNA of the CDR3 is TGTGCCAGCTGGACTAGCGGGGCGAACACCGGGGAGCTGTTTTTT.

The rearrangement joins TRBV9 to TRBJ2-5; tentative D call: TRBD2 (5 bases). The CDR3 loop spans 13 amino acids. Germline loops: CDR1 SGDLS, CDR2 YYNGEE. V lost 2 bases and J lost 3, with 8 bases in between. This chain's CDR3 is CASSVTAEETQYF. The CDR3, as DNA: TGTGCCAGCAGCGTTACAGCGGAAGAGACCCAGTACTTC.

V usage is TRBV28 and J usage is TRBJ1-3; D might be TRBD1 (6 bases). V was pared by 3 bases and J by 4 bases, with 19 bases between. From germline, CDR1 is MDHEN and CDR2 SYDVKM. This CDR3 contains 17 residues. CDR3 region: CASSFPGGGGDGNTIYF. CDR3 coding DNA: TGTGCCAGCAGTTTCCCCGGGGGCGGGGGTGACGGAAACACCATATATTTT. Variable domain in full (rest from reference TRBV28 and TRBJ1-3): DVKVTQSSRYLVKRTGEKVFLECVQDMDHENMFWYRQDPGLGLRLIYFSYDVKMKEKGDIPEGYSVSREKKERFSLILESASTNQTSMYLCASSFPGGGGDGNTIYFGEGSWLTVV.

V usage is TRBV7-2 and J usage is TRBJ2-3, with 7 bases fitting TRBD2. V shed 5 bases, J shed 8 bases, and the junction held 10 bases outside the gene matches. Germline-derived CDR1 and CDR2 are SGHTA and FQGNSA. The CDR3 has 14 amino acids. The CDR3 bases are TGTGCCAGCAGCCCTCAAACGGGCGGGGGTACGCAGTATTTT. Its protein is CASSPQTGGGTQYF.

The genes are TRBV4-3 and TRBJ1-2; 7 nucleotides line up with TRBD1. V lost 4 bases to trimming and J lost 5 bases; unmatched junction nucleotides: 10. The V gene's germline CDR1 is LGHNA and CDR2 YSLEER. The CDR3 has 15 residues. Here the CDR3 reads CASSRLKGAGYGYTF. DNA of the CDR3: TGCGCCAGCAGCCGTCTAAAGGGGGCCGGGTATGGCTACACCTTC.

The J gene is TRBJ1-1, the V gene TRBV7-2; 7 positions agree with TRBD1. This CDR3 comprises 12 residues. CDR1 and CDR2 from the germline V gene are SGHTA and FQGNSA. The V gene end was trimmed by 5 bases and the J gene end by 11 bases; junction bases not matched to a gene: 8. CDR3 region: CASSRQGIQAFF. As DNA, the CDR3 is TGTGCCAGCAGCAGACAGGGAATCCAGGCTTTCTTT.

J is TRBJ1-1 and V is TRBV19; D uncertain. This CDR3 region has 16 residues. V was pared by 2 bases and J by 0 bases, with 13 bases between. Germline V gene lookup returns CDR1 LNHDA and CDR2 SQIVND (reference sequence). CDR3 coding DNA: TGTGCCAGTAGTATACCGCGCCGGGCCGTGAACACTGAAGCTTTCTTT. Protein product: CASSIPRRAVNTEAFF.

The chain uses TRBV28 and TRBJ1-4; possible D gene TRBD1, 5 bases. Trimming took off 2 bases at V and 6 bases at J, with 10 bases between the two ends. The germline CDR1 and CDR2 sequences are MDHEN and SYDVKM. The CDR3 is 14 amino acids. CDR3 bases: TGTGCCAGCAGTTTAGGGGGGAGGCATGAAAAACTGTTTTTT. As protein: CASSLGGRHEKLFF.

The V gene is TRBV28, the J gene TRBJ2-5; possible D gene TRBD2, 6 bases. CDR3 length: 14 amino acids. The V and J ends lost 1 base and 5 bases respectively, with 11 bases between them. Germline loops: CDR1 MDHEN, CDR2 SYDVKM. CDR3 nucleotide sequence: TGTGCCAGCAGTTTATCTCGGGGGTGGGAGACCCAGTACTTC. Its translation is CASSLSRGWETQYF. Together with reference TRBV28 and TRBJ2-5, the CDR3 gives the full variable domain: DVKVTQSSRYLVKRTGEKVFLECVQDMDHENMFWYRQDPGLGLRLIYFSYDVKMKEKGDIPEGYSVSREKKERFSLILESASTNQTSMYLCASSLSRGWETQYFGPGTRLLVL.

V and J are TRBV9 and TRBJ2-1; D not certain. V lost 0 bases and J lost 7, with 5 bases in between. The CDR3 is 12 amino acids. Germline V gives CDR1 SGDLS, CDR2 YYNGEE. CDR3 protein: CASSVVQNEQFF. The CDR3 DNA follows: TGTGCCAGCAGCGTAGTGCAGAATGAGCAGTTCTTC. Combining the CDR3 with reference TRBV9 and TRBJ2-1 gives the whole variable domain DSGVTQTPKHLITATGQRVTLRCSPRSGDLSVYWYQQSLDQGLQFLIQYYNGEERAKGNILERFSAQQFPDLHSELNLSSLELGDSALYFCASSVVQNEQFFGPGTRLTVL.

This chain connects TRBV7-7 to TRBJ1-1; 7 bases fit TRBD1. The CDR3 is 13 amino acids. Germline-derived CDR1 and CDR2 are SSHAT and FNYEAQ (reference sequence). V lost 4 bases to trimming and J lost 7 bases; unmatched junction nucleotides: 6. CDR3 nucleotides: TGTGCCAGCAGCTCTAGACAGGGTGGTGAAGCTTTCTTT. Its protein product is CASSSRQGGEAFF.

DNA of the CDR3: TGTGCCAGCAAAACGGGGGCCAATCAGCCCCAGCATTTT. Its translation: CASKTGANQPQHF. The V gene is TRBV6-6, the J gene TRBJ1-5; TRBD1 is a possible D gene (6 bases). The CDR3 is 13 residues long. With 7 bases removed from V and 3 bases from J, the gap between germline ends came to 10 bases. CDR1 and CDR2 from the germline V gene are MNHNY and SVGAGI (reference sequence).

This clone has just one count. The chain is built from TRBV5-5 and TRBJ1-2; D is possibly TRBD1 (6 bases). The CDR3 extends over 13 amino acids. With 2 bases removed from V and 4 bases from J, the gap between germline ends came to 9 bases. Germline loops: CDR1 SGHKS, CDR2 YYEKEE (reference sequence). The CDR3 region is CASSFGTTYGYTF. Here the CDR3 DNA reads TGTGCCAGCAGCTTTGGGACAACCTATGGCTACACCTTC.

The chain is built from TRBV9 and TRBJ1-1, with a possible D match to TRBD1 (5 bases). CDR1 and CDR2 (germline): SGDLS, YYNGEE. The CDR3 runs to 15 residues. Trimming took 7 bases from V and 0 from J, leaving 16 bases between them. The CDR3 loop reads CASARDLGMNTEAFF. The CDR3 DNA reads TGTGCCAGCGCGCGGGACCTAGGAATGAACACTGAAGCTTTCTTT.

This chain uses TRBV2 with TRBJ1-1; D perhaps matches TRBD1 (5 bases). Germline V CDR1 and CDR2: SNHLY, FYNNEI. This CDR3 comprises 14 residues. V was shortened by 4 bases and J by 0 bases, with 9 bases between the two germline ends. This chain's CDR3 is CASSVRGMNTEAFF. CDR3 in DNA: TGTGCCAGCAGTGTTCGGGGGATGAACACTGAAGCTTTCTTT.